A selection of T cell receptor beta chains follows, all from one sample in a study of CD8+ T cells in alopecia areata. Produced via immunoSEQ multiplex PCR; TCRdb's table is partial and in-frame only. The sample has hundreds of thousands of clones, roughly two thirds seen once; the top ten hold under 1.5%. This material consisted of CD4+ T cells sorted from blood, taken at week 0. Receptors originate from a human donor with alopecia areata. The CDR3 runs from the conserved cysteine through the conserved F or W. D genes are given only for firm matches. Size values are once, few and many counts, or a class for expanded clones, and some rows have none.

j_gene: TRBJ1-2; d_gene: .; v_gene: TRBV30; abundance: .; CDR3aa: CAWDRGEHYGYTF; CDR3nt: TGTGCCTGGGACCGGGGGGAGCACTATGGCTACACCTTC
j_gene: TRBJ2-1; d_gene: TRBD2; v_gene: TRBV30; abundance: .; CDR3aa: CAEAPGTSPGEQFF; CDR3nt: TGTGCCGAGGCGCCAGGGACTAGCCCGGGTGAGCAGTTCTTC
j_gene: TRBJ1-1; d_gene: .; v_gene: TRBV30; abundance: .; CDR3aa: CAWSPPTEAFF; CDR3nt: TGTGCCTGGAGCCCCCCCACTGAAGCTTTCTTT
j_gene: TRBJ1-2; d_gene: .; v_gene: TRBV9; abundance: .; CDR3aa: CASSVELRANYGYTF; CDR3nt: TGTGCCAGCAGCGTAGAGCTGAGAGCTAACTATGGCTACACCTTC
j_gene: TRBJ2-5; d_gene: TRBD2; v_gene: TRBV5-1; abundance: .; CDR3aa: CASSLHPGGGYQETQYF; CDR3nt: TGCGCCAGCAGCTTACACCCCGGGGGGGGGTACCAAGAGACCCAGTACTTC
j_gene: TRBJ1-2; d_gene: .; v_gene: TRBV29-1; abundance: .; CDR3aa: CSALGGAPYGYTF; CDR3nt: TGCAGCGCCCTGGGAGGGGCCCCCTATGGCTACACCTTC
j_gene: TRBJ2-3; d_gene: TRBD2; v_gene: TRBV29-1; abundance: .; CDR3aa: CSVEGGRGTDTQYF; CDR3nt: TGCAGCGTTGAAGGGGGGAGGGGCACAGATACGCAGTATTTT
j_gene: TRBJ2-1; d_gene: .; v_gene: TRBV9; abundance: .; CDR3aa: CASSPQGNYNEQFF; CDR3nt: TGTGCCAGCAGCCCCCAGGGGAACTACAATGAGCAGTTCTTC
j_gene: TRBJ2-2; d_gene: .; v_gene: TRBV7-9; abundance: .; CDR3aa: CASSVTWLFF; CDR3nt: TGTGCCAGCAGCGTCACTTGGCTGTTTTTT
j_gene: TRBJ1-6; d_gene: .; v_gene: TRBV5-1; abundance: .; CDR3aa: CASGGDPNSPLHF; CDR3nt: TGCGCCAGCGGAGGGGACCCGAATTCACCCCTCCACTTT
j_gene: TRBJ2-5; d_gene: TRBD1; v_gene: TRBV10-3; abundance: .; CDR3aa: CAISESGQKETQYF; CDR3nt: TGTGCCATCAGTGAGTCGGGACAGAAAGAGACCCAGTACTTC
j_gene: TRBJ1-2; d_gene: TRBD1; v_gene: TRBV25-1; abundance: .; CDR3aa: CASRDQGVHGYTF; CDR3nt: TGTGCCAGCAGAGACCAGGGGGTCCATGGCTACACCTTC
j_gene: TRBJ2-1; d_gene: TRBD1; v_gene: TRBV7-2; abundance: .; CDR3aa: CASSSQGAGNEQFF; CDR3nt: TGTGCCAGCAGCTCACAGGGGGCAGGCAATGAGCAGTTCTTC
j_gene: TRBJ1-2; d_gene: TRBD1; v_gene: TRBV6-5; abundance: once; CDR3aa: CASSYGTGGYTF; CDR3nt: TGTGCCAGCAGTTACGGGACAGGCGGCTACACCTTC
j_gene: TRBJ1-5; d_gene: .; v_gene: TRBV6-1; abundance: once; CDR3aa: CASSVERDQPQHF; CDR3nt: TGTGCCAGCAGCGTTGAACGGGATCAGCCCCAGCATTTT
j_gene: TRBJ1-6; d_gene: .; v_gene: TRBV12-5; abundance: .; CDR3aa: CASRAGSNSPLHF; CDR3nt: TGTGCTAGTCGGGCAGGGTCGAATTCACCCCTCCACTTT
j_gene: TRBJ2-6; d_gene: TRBD1; v_gene: TRBV29-1; abundance: .; CDR3aa: CSVVTGGSGANVLTF; CDR3nt: TGCAGCGTTGTGACAGGGGGCTCTGGGGCCAACGTCCTGACTTTC
j_gene: TRBJ2-1; d_gene: .; v_gene: TRBV29-1; abundance: .; CDR3aa: CSVDREGSYNEQFF; CDR3nt: TGCAGCGTAGACAGGGAGGGCTCCTACAATGAGCAGTTCTTC
j_gene: TRBJ1-2; d_gene: .; v_gene: TRBV20-1; abundance: .; CDR3aa: CSVREYYGYTF; CDR3nt: TGCAGCGTGCGGGAATACTATGGCTACACCTTC
j_gene: TRBJ2-5; d_gene: TRBD1; v_gene: TRBV2; abundance: .; CDR3aa: CASRPGQGQETQYF; CDR3nt: TGTGCCAGCAGACCGGGACAGGGACAAGAGACCCAGTACTTC
j_gene: TRBJ1-1; d_gene: .; v_gene: TRBV29-1; abundance: .; CDR3aa: CSVEESGGIGAFF; CDR3nt: TGCAGCGTTGAAGAGTCGGGCGGGATCGGAGCTTTCTTT
j_gene: TRBJ2-1; d_gene: .; v_gene: TRBV6-5; abundance: .; CDR3aa: CASRSLGGAYNEQFF; CDR3nt: TGTGCCAGCAGATCTTTGGGCGGCGCTTACAATGAGCAGTTCTTC
j_gene: TRBJ1-2; d_gene: .; v_gene: TRBV4-1; abundance: .; CDR3aa: CASSSGLRVNGYTF; CDR3nt: TGCGCCAGCAGTTCGGGGCTCAGGGTCAATGGCTACACCTTC
j_gene: TRBJ2-2; d_gene: TRBD1; v_gene: TRBV29-1; abundance: few; CDR3aa: CSSTGTANTGELFF; CDR3nt: TGCAGCAGTACTGGGACAGCGAACACCGGGGAGCTGTTTTTT
j_gene: TRBJ1-5; d_gene: .; v_gene: TRBV19; abundance: once; CDR3aa: CASSMLGSIFNQPQHF; CDR3nt: TGTGCCAGTAGTATGCTCGGCAGCATATTCAATCAGCCCCAGCATTTT
j_gene: TRBJ2-7; d_gene: .; v_gene: TRBV29-1; abundance: once; CDR3aa: CSVEPYEQYF; CDR3nt: TGCAGCGTTGAACCCTACGAGCAGTACTTC